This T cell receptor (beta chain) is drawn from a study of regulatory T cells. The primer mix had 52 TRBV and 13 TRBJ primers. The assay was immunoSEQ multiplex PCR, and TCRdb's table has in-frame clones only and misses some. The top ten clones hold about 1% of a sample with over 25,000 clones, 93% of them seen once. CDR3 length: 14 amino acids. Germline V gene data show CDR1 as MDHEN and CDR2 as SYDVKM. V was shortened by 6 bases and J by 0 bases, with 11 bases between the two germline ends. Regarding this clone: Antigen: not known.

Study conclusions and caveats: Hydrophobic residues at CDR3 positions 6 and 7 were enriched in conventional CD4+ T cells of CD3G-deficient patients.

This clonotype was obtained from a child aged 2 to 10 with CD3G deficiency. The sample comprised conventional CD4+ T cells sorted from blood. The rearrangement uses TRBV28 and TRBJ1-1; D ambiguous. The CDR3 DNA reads TGTGCCAGCAGGCCTGTGGCAATGAACACTGAAGCTTTCTTT. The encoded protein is CASRPVAMNTEAFF.